The clone carrying this T cell receptor beta chain is judged medium-sized. The data were obtained in a study of spatial heterogeneity in lung cancer. Overall study: Mean representation of each unique TCR and UMI combination in the raw reads exceeded nine occurrences.

TCRdb ran MiXCR on the 5' RACE reads and lists one entry per CDR3 protein. The sample holds about 2,400 distinct CDR3 sequences; about 15% are singletons and the top ten take 20% to 25%. Time point described: sample taken at primary tumor resection. Source: normal lung tissue next to the tumor, taken at surgery. The clonotype originates from a male donor with early-stage non-small cell lung cancer.

The CDR3 DNA follows: TGTGCCAGCAGGGGACTGAGACGGGGACCAGAAGCTTTCTTT. Encoded protein: CASRGLRRGPEAFF. The J gene is TRBJ1-1, the V gene TRBV7-2; D may be TRBD1 (5 bases). Trimming removed 6 bases at V and 8 bases at J, with 19 bases between. The CDR3 runs 14 residues. Germline V gene sequence: CDR1 SGHTA, CDR2 FQGNSA. The full variable domain, rest sourced from reference TRBV7-2 and TRBJ1-1, is GAGVSQSPSNKVTEKGKDVELRCDPISGHTALYWYRQSLGQGLEFLIYFQGNSAPDKSGLPSDRFSAERTGGSVSTLTIQRTQQEDSAVYLCASRGLRRGPEAFFGQGTRLTVV.